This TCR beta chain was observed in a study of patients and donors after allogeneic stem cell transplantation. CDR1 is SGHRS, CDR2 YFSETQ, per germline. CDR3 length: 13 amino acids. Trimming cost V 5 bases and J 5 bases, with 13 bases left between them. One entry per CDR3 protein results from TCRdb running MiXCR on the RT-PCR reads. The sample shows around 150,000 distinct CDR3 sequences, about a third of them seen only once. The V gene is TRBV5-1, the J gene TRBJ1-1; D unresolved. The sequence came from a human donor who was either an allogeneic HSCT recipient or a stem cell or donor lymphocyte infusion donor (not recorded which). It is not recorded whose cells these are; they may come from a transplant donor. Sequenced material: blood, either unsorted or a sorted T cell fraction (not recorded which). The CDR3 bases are TGCGCCAGCAGGCAGGAAGAGATAACTGAAGCTTTCTTT. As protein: CASRQEEITEAFF.